These 18 T cell receptor beta chains originate from one sample sequenced in a study of radiation and T cells in renal cell carcinoma. Sequencing was performed with immunoSEQ multiplex PCR; in TCRdb, only in-frame clones are kept and a portion is missing. Here the sample spans under 100,000 clones, approximately 86% being singletons. Documented time point: blood 4 weeks post-SBRT, at nephrectomy. Treatment indicated: 15 Gy SBRT to primary tumor, nephrectomy 4 weeks later. The sequencing used blood, collected from a patient whose treatment included radiotherapy and nephrectomy. Every receptor here comes from a man between 50 and 59 years old with renal cell carcinoma.

Written as DNA, the CDR3 is TGTGCCAGCAGTTTATGGGCTAGCGGGGGTTCCGAGCAGTACTTC. It is translated as CASSLWASGGSEQYF. V usage is TRBV27 and J usage is TRBJ2-7, with 10 bases identical to TRBD2. CDR3 length: 15 residues. From germline, CDR1 is MNHEY and CDR2 SMNVEV (reference sequence). V shed 1 base, J shed 6 bases, and the junction held 6 bases outside the gene matches.

V and J are TRBV29-1 and TRBJ1-1, with D unresolved. The CDR3 has 12 residues. V lost 4 bases, J lost 1 base, and 7 bases lay in between. From germline, CDR1 is SQVTM and CDR2 ANQGSEA. CDR3 loop: CSVGHPNTEAFF. The DNA for the CDR3 is TGCAGCGTTGGGCACCCGAACACTGAAGCTTTCTTT.

The V and J genes are TRBV11-1 and TRBJ2-7; no clear D. The CDR3 is 15 amino acids. Between the trimmed V and J ends, which lost 4 bases and 4 bases, there was a span of 17 bases. CDR1 is SGHAT and CDR2 is FQDESV in the germline V gene (reference sequence). The DNA for the CDR3 is TGTGCCAGCAGCTCACGACAAGGTCGGGTATACGAGCAGTACTTC. This translates into CASSSRQGRVYEQYF.

This chain links TRBV6-1 with TRBJ1-2; the match to TRBD1 covers 9 bases. Germline CDR1 reads MNHNS; CDR2 reads SASEGT. The CDR3 extends over 17 amino acids. Unmatched junction bases numbered 9, after V lost 4 bases and J lost 0 bases. CDR3 sequence (DNA): TGTGCCAGCAGTGTCCGGGACAGGGACCCTACTAACTATGGCTACACCTTC. Protein product: CASSVRDRDPTNYGYTF.

The chain joins TRBV7-2 to TRBJ2-7; D perhaps matches TRBD1 (6 bases). Germline V gene sequence: CDR1 SGHTA, CDR2 FQGNSA. The CDR3 covers 14 residues. Trimming took 1 base from V and 2 from J, leaving 9 bases between them. CDR3 amino acids: CASSLDQGTYEQYF. The CDR3, as DNA: TGTGCCAGCAGCTTAGATCAGGGGACCTACGAGCAGTACTTC.

This rearrangement joins TRBV27 to TRBJ2-7, with D possibly being TRBD1 (6 bases). Deletions cut 5 bases from V and 7 bases from J, with 18 bases between. The CDR3 sequence is 14 residues long. The germline V gene encodes CDR1 MNHEY and CDR2 SMNVEV (reference sequence). In DNA form, the CDR3 reads TGTGCCAGCAGTAAAGGTTTGGGACATCGGGAGCAGTACTTC. This gives the protein CASSKGLGHREQYF.

The V gene is TRBV15, the J gene TRBJ1-1; D is uncertain. This CDR3 has 13 amino acids. V was shortened by 0 bases and J by 3 bases, with 5 bases between the two germline ends. Germline V gene sequence: CDR1 LNHNV, CDR2 YYDKDF (reference sequence). The CDR3 reads CATSREGDTEAFF. In nucleotides, the CDR3 is TGTGCCACCAGCAGAGAAGGAGACACTGAAGCTTTCTTT.

This chain joins TRBV7-2 and TRBJ2-5; a weak D match, TRBD2 (5 bases). V gave up 2 bases and J gave up 7 bases, with 14 bases separating them. CDR3 length equals 14 residues. Germline V CDR1 and CDR2: SGHTA, FQGNSA. CDR3 in amino acids: CASSLMGGRGTQYF. CDR3 nucleotides: TGTGCCAGCAGCTTAATGGGCGGGCGCGGGACCCAGTACTTC.

This rearrangement joins TRBV4-1 to TRBJ1-5, with 7 bases identical to TRBD1. Germline V CDR1 and CDR2: MGHRA, YSYEKL. The CDR3 extends over 20 amino acids. J was trimmed by 2 bases and V by 1 base; bases with no gene match: 17. The CDR3 DNA reads TGCGCCAGCAGCCAAGTAGCCGGCAGGGGGAGCGGTTGGGGCAATCAGCCCCAGCATTTT. Translation: CASSQVAGRGSGWGNQPQHF.

J is TRBJ2-7 and V is TRBV5-1; 11 bases agree with TRBD1. This CDR3 contains 15 residues. Germline lookup yields CDR1 SGHRS and CDR2 YFSETQ. J gave up 1 base and V 5 bases, and 5 bases lay outside the gene matches. In nucleotides, the CDR3 is TGCGCCAGCAGTGGACAGGGGGCCAGGTCCTACGAGCAGTACTTC. Its protein is CASSGQGARSYEQYF.

V usage is TRBV9 and J usage is TRBJ2-5; D possibly matches TRBD1 or TRBD2 (5 bases each). The CDR3 totals 10 residues. Germline V gene sequence: CDR1 SGDLS, CDR2 YYNGEE. Trimming left V 7 bases short and J 9 bases short, with 10 bases between. The chain's CDR3 is CASLRGAQYF. The CDR3 DNA follows: TGTGCCAGCTTACGAGGGGCCCAGTACTTC.

A word on this clone: This same CDR3 is encoded by further DNA sequences in the sample. The rearrangement joins TRBV2 to TRBJ2-2; D gene uncertain. Germline CDR1 reads SNHLY; CDR2 reads FYNNEI. The CDR3 contains 15 residues. The V gene lost 3 bases and the J gene lost 6 bases, with 14 bases spanning the gap. The CDR3 bases are TGTGCCAGCAGTGATGACGGTCAGTCCGCCGGGGAGCTGTTTTTT. This translates into CASSDDGQSAGELFF.

The V gene is TRBV5-1, the J gene TRBJ2-7; 12 bases align to TRBD2. The V segment lost 4 bases and the J segment 4 bases; nucleotides outside the gene matches: 6. The CDR3 is 15 amino acids. Germline V gene data show CDR1 as SGHRS and CDR2 as YFSETQ. CDR3 in DNA: TGCGCCAGCAGCATCGTACTAGCGGGAGGTTACGAGCAGTACTTC. It encodes CASSIVLAGGYEQYF.

The CDR3 here is CASSTLVGGTNEQFF. CDR3 coding DNA: TGCGCCAGCAGTACGCTAGTGGGGGGTACCAATGAGCAGTTCTTC. This rearrangement joins TRBV5-1 to TRBJ2-1, with a tentative D call TRBD2 (6 bases). The CDR3 consists of 15 residues. Germline V lookup: CDR1 SGHRS, CDR2 YFSETQ. The germline V and J ends were trimmed by 5 bases and 6 bases, with 18 bases remaining between them. The whole variable domain, remainder taken from reference TRBV5-1 and TRBJ2-1, is KAGVTQTPRYLIKTRGQQVTLSCSPISGHRSVSWYQQTPGQGLQFLFEYFSETQRNKGNFPGRFSGRQFSNSRSEMNVSTLELGDSALYLCASSTLVGGTNEQFFGPGTRLTVL.

This chain connects TRBV10-3 to TRBJ1-3; no definite D call. V shed 8 bases and J shed 0 bases, with 11 bases lying between them. Germline V lookup: CDR1 ENHRY, CDR2 SYGVKD. CDR3 length: 14 residues. In DNA form, the CDR3 reads TGTGCCATCTATCAGGAGAACTCTGGAAACACCATATATTTT. Protein sequence: CAIYQENSGNTIYF.

The CDR3 is CASSIKEYTEAFF. CDR3 sequence (DNA): TGTGCCAGTAGTATAAAGGAGTACACTGAAGCTTTCTTT. The genes are TRBV19 and TRBJ1-1; D gene unclear. This CDR3 comprises 13 residues. Germline assignment: CDR1 LNHDA and CDR2 SQIVND (reference sequence). The germline V and J ends were trimmed by 2 bases and 3 bases, with 7 bases remaining between them.

The V gene is TRBV9, the J gene TRBJ2-5; 12 nucleotides line up with TRBD2. The V and J ends lost 0 bases and 1 base, in that order; junction bases with no gene match: 1. Looked up from germline, CDR1 is SGDLS and CDR2 is YYNGEE. CDR3 size: 16 residues. The CDR3 loop reads CASSVGTSGTQETQYF. CDR3 nucleotides: TGTGCCAGCAGCGTAGGGACTAGCGGGACCCAAGAGACCCAGTACTTC.

This chain connects TRBV29-1 to TRBJ1-2; 7 bases line up with TRBD1. Germline CDR1 is SQVTM and CDR2 is ANQGSEA. The length of the CDR3 is 16 residues. V was pared by 4 bases and J by 4 bases, with 15 bases of the junction left unmatched. The CDR3 DNA sequence: TGCAGCGTTGTTCTCGGGACCGGGACAGTGATCTATGGCTACACCTTC. It encodes CSVVLGTGTVIYGYTF.